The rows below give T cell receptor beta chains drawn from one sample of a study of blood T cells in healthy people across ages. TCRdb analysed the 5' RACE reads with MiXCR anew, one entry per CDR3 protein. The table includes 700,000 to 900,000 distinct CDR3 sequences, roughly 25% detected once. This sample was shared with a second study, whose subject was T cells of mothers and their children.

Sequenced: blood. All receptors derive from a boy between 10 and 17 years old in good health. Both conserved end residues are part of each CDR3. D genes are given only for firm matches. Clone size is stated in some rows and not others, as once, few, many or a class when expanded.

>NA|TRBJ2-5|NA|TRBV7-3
CASSLIGGAGDRETQYF
TGTGCCAGCAGCCTCATAGGGGGGGCTGGGGATCGGGAGACCCAGTACTTC
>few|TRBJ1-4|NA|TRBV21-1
CASSKLGQGEDYLIETNEKLFF
TGTGCCAGCAGCAAATTGGGACAGGGGGAGGATTATCTGATCGAAACTAATGAAAAACTGTTTTTT
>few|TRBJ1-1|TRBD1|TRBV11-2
CASSFHRGVEAFF
TGTGCCAGCAGCTTCCACAGGGGCGTTGAAGCTTTCTTT
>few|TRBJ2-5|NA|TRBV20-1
CSAEGLVGEQYF
TGCAGTGCTGAGGGCCTAGTGGGAGAGCAGTACTTC
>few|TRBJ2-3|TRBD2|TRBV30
CAWSKLAGRIDTQYF
TGTGCCTGGAGTAAGCTAGCGGGGCGGATAGATACGCAGTATTTT
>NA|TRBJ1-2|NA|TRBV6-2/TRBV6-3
CASSEGHRGYGYTF
TGTGCCAGCAGTGAGGGACACCGCGGCTATGGCTACACCTTC
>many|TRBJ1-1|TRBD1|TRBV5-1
CASSFTGGNTEAFF
TGTGCCAGCAGCTTTACAGGGGGGAACACTGAAGCTTTCTTT
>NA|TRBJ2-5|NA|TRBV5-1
CASSLELGALSYEETQYF
TGCGCCAGCAGCTTGGAGCTGGGGGCCCTTTCGTACGAAGAGACCCAGTACTTC
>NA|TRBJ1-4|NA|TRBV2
CASNRVATNEKLFF
TGTGCCAGCAACAGAGTAGCAACTAATGAAAAACTGTTTTTT
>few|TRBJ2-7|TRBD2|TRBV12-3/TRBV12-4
CASSPSSGGSYEQYF
TGTGCCAGCAGTCCTTCCAGCGGGGGCTCCTACGAGCAGTACTTC
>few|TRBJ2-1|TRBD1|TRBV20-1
CSASAQGAVEQFF
TGCAGTGCTAGTGCACAGGGGGCGGTTGAGCAGTTCTTC
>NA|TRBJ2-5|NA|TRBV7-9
CASSPPLARETQYF
TGTGCCAGCAGCCCCCCTCTAGCGAGGGAGACCCAGTACTTC
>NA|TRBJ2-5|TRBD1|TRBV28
CASSVPLGTGKFGETQYF
TGTGCCAGCAGTGTCCCTCTTGGGACAGGGAAATTTGGGGAGACCCAGTACTTC
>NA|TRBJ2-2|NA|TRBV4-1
CASSQDLRRPVTGELFF
TGCGCCAGCAGCCAAGATCTAAGAAGACCGGTCACCGGGGAGCTGTTTTTT
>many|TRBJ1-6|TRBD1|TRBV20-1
CSARGVGTGRNSPLHF
TGCAGTGCTAGAGGCGTGGGGACAGGGCGGAATTCACCCCTCCACTTT
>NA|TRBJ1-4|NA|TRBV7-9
CASSYTPRHSATNEKLFF
TGTGCCAGCAGTTACACCCCCAGACATTCCGCAACTAATGAAAAACTGTTTTTT
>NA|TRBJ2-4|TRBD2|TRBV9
CASSVEPSGVVQYF
TGTGCCAGCAGCGTAGAACCTAGCGGGGTAGTTCAGTACTTC
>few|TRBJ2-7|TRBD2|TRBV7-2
CASSLALADSYEQYF
TGTGCCAGCAGCTTAGCACTAGCGGACTCCTACGAGCAGTACTTC
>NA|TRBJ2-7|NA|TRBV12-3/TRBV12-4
CASSLDSLDYEQYF
TGTGCCAGCAGCTTGGATTCGTTAGACTACGAGCAGTACTTC
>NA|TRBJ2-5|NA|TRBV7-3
CASSRDPTGETQYF
TGTGCCAGCAGCCGCGACCCAACCGGTGAGACCCAGTACTTC
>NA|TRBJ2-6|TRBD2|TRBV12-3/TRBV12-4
CASSVLAGGSGANVLTF
TGTGCCAGCAGTGTTTTAGCGGGGGGATCTGGGGCCAACGTCCTGACTTTC
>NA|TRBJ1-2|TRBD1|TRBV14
CASLRGLESIGYGYTF
TGTGCCAGCCTAAGGGGGCTCGAGTCCATAGGCTATGGCTACACCTTC
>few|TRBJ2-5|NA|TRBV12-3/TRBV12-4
CASSYRDSSTETQYF
TGTGCCAGCAGTTACCGGGATAGTAGTACGGAGACCCAGTACTTC
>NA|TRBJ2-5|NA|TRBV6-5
CASSWGRQQETQYF
TGTGCCAGCAGCTGGGGACGGCAGCAAGAGACCCAGTACTTC
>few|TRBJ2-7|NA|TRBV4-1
CASSQEGMGSLHEQYF
TGCGCCAGCAGCCAAGAGGGTATGGGTAGTCTCCACGAGCAGTACTTC
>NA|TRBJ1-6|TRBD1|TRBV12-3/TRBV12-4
CASSQGGHNSPLHF
TGTGCCAGCAGTCAGGGGGGGCATAATTCACCCCTCCACTTT
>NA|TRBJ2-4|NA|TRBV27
CASSSGTGPKNIQYF
TGTGCCAGCAGTAGCGGGACAGGCCCAAAAAACATTCAGTACTTC
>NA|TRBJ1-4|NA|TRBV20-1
CSAREHRGLFF
TGCAGTGCTAGAGAACACCGTGGACTGTTTTTT
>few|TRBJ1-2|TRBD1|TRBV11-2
CAGSLRDSFYGYTF
TGTGCCGGCAGCTTAAGGGACAGTTTCTATGGCTACACCTTC
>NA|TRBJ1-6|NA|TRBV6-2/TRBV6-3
CASSYSGTSPLHF
TGTGCCAGCAGTTACTCGGGGACTTCACCCCTCCACTTT
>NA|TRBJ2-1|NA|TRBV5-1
CASSLASRNEQFF
TGCGCCAGCAGCTTGGCGTCGCGCAATGAGCAGTTCTTC
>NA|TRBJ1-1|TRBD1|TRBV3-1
CASSQAGQGAGTEAFF
TGTGCCAGCAGCCAAGCCGGACAGGGGGCGGGAACTGAAGCTTTCTTT
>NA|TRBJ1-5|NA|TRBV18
CASSRQVSEPQHF
TGTGCCAGCTCCCGACAGGTTTCTGAGCCCCAGCATTTT
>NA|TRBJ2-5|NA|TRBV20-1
CSAAHGTQHF
TGCAGTGCCGCCCATGGGACCCAGCACTTC
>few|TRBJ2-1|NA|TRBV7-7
CASSVDLSDEQFF
TGTGCTAGCAGCGTAGACCTATCGGATGAGCAGTTCTTC
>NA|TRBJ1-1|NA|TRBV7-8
CASSLANVGTQEEAFF
TGTGCCAGCAGCTTAGCGAACGTCGGGACACAAGAAGAAGCTTTCTTT
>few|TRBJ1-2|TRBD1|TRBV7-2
CASSQTGLNGYTF
TGTGCCAGCAGCCAGACAGGGCTAAATGGCTACACCTTC
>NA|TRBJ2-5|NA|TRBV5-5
CASSRGPPGTQYF
TGTGCCAGCAGCCGGGGGCCCCCCGGGACCCAGTACTTC
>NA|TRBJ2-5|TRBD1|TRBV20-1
CSATGQANQYF
TGCAGTGCTACGGGACAGGCCAACCAGTACTTC
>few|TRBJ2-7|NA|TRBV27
CASRPSQWDYEQYF
TGTGCCAGCAGACCCAGTCAGTGGGATTACGAGCAGTACTTC
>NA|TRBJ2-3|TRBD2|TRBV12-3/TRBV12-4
CASSPGLAGADAQYF
TGTGCCAGCAGTCCGGGCCTAGCGGGGGCAGATGCGCAGTATTTT
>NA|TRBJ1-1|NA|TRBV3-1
CASSNRASGTEAFF
TGTGCCAGCAGCAACCGGGCCTCGGGCACTGAAGCTTTCTTT
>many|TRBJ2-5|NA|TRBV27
CASSSSLETQYF
TGTGCCAGCAGTTCCAGTTTAGAGACCCAGTACTTC
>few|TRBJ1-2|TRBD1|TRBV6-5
CASSYSMSGTGGSNYGYTF
TGTGCCAGCAGTTACTCGATGTCCGGGACAGGGGGATCTAACTATGGCTACACCTTC
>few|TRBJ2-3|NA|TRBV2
CASSEAKRSTDTQYF
TGTGCCAGCAGTGAAGCTAAGCGGAGCACAGATACGCAGTATTTT
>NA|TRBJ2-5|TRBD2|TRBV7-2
CASSSFGGLAGGPQETQYF
TGTGCCAGCAGCTCCTTTGGGGGACTAGCGGGGGGACCCCAAGAGACCCAGTACTTC
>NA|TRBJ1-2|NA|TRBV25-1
CASSGAGSAGYGYTF
TGTGCCAGCAGTGGCGCGGGTTCGGCGGGCTATGGCTACACCTTC
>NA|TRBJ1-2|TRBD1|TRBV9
CASSVVQGVGYTF
TGTGCCAGCAGCGTAGTACAGGGGGTTGGCTACACCTTC
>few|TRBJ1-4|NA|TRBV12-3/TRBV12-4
CASSLTNNEKLFF
TGTGCCAGCAGCCTAACAAATAATGAAAAACTGTTTTTT
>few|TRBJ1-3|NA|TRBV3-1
CASSQVVPNSGNTIYF
TGTGCCAGCAGCCAGGTAGTTCCGAACTCTGGAAACACCATATATTTT
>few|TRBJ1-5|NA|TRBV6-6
CASSLGTWWNNQPQHF
TGTGCCAGCAGCCTGGGGACGTGGTGGAACAATCAGCCCCAGCATTTT